Described below is a single T cell receptor (beta chain) sequence and its context. Profiled with immunoSEQ multiplex PCR; TCRdb holds only in-frame clones, not every one. This sample yields approximately 310,000 clones, of which roughly 85% are seen a single time; around 2.2% belongs to the top ten. This sample is drawn from a study of blood T cell repertoires in COVID-19. Participants came from under 30 US areas, aged roughly 18 to 100 years. Recovered status applied to Cohort 3 donors who had two consecutive negative PCRs. It also applied to those with clearance or with symptom resolution. The length of the CDR3 is 18 residues. V lost 8 bases and J lost 2; bases outside the gene matches: 13. From germline, CDR1 is LGHDT and CDR2 YNNKEL (reference sequence).

The chain is built from TRBV3-1 (or the pseudogene TRBV3-2) and TRBJ2-5; the match to TRBD2 covers 14 bases. Specimen: PBMCs or T cells enriched from blood (not recorded which). The clonotype was recovered from a man aged 25 to 40 who had recovered from COVID-19. The chain's CDR3 is CASVLRGLAGGKQETQYF. DNA of the CDR3: TGTGCCAGCGTACTACGAGGACTAGCGGGGGGAAAACAAGAGACCCAGTACTTC.